The source of this TCR beta chain is a study of cytomegalovirus exposure and HLA in healthy donors. Study-wide results and limits: By HLA locus, TCR association rates varied in a later analysis, with DRB1 showing the most and HLA-C the fewest. Analysis performed later showed TCR beta chains linked to HLA being more clonally expanded than equally common others. Further analysis was carried out later, and it showed several of the most significant clusters appearing linked to common viral pathogens.

CDR1 and CDR2 (germline): SGHTA, FQGNSA. The V segment lost 3 bases and the J segment 7 bases; nucleotides outside the gene matches: 3. The CDR3 length is 14 residues. 60 Vbeta and 13 Jbeta primers were used in PCR. The repertoire was sequenced with immunoSEQ multiplex PCR; TCRdb's copy has only in-frame clones and lacks some. The repertoire includes about 120,000 clones, 70% to 80% of them detected once, and about 16% sits in the top ten. Note on this clone: Its matching antigen is unknown.

The sequence came from a man aged 50 or older in good health and CMV-seropositive. Sample: PBMCs. The chain combines TRBV7-2 with TRBJ1-6, with 7 positions matching TRBD1. The CDR3 spells CASSLVGGNSPLHF. The CDR3 DNA follows: TGTGCCAGCAGCTTGGTAGGGGGCAATTCACCCCTCCACTTT.